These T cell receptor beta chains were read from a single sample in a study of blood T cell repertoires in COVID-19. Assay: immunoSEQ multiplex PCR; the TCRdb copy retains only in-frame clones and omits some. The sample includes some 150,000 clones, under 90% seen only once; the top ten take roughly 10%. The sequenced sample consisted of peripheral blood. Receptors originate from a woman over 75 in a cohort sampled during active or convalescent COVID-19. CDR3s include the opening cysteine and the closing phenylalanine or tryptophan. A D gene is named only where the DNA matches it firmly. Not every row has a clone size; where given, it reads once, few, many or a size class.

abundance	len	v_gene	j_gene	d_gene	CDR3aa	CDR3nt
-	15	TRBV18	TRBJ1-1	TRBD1	CASSPQTGINTEAFF	TGTGCCAGCTCACCACAGACAGGGATTAACACTGAAGCTTTCTTT
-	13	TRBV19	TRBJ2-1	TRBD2	CASSRLAGVEQFF	TGTGCCAGTAGTAGACTAGCGGGGGTTGAGCAGTTCTTC
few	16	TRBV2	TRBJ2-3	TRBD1	CASSVPGQLYTDTQYF	TGTGCCAGCAGCGTCCCGGGACAGCTTTACACAGATACGCAGTATTTT
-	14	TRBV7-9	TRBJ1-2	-	CASSSLFTNYGYTF	TGTGCCAGCAGCTCGCTATTCACGAACTATGGCTACACCTTC
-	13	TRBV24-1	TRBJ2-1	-	CATSDPGGYEQFF	TGTGCCACCAGTGACCCCGGGGGATATGAGCAGTTCTTC
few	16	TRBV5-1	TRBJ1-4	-	CASSLIGVWANEKLFF	TGCGCCAGCAGCTTGATCGGGGTCTGGGCTAATGAAAAACTGTTTTTT
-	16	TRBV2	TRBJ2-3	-	CASRAGTFASTDTQYF	TGTGCCAGCAGGGCCGGGACTTTCGCTAGCACAGATACGCAGTATTTT
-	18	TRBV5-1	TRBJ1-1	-	CASSLARIGTSSNTEAFF	TGCGCCAGCAGCTTGGCCCGAATAGGGACAAGTTCGAACACTGAAGCTTTCTTT
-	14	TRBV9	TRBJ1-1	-	CASSVLGTNTEAFF	TGTGCCAGCAGCGTACTAGGGACTAACACTGAAGCTTTCTTT
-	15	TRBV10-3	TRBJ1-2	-	CAISDTGTPNYGYTF	TGTGCCATCAGTGATACAGGTACACCTAACTATGGCTACACCTTC
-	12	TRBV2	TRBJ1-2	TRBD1	CASSGTGYGYTF	TGTGCCAGCAGCGGGACAGGGTACGGCTACACCTTC
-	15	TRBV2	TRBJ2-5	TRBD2	CASKLLAGGGETQYF	TGTGCCAGCAAATTACTAGCGGGGGGAGGGGAGACCCAGTACTTC
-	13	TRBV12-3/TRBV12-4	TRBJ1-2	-	CANSRGVNYGYTF	TGTGCCAACTCCAGGGGCGTCAACTATGGCTACACCTTC
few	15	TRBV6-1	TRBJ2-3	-	CASSEGGAYTDTQYF	TGTGCCAGCAGTGAAGGGGGAGCCTACACAGATACGCAGTATTTT
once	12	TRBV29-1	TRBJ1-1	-	CSAASQNTEAFF	TGCAGCGCAGCGTCACAGAACACTGAAGCTTTCTTT
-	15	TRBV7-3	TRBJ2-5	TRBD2	CASSLSGGAKETQYF	TGTGCCAGCAGCCTTAGCGGGGGGGCTAAAGAGACCCAGTACTTC
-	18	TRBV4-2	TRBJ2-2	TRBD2	CASSKPGLAGGLSGELFF	TGTGCCAGCAGTAAACCGGGACTAGCGGGGGGGCTGTCCGGGGAGCTGTTTTTT
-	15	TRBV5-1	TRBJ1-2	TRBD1	CASRPWDRANYGYTF	TGCGCCAGCAGGCCCTGGGACAGAGCTAACTATGGCTACACCTTC
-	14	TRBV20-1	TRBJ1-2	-	CSATDQGPIYGYTF	TGCAGTGCTACTGATCAGGGGCCTATCTATGGCTACACCTTC
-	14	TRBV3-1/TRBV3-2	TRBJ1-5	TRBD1	CASSPGTGHQPQHF	TGTGCCAGCAGCCCCGGGACAGGGCATCAGCCCCAGCATTTT
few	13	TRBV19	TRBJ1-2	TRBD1	CASSPGQAGGYTF	TGTGCCAGTAGTCCGGGACAGGCAGGCGGCTACACCTTC
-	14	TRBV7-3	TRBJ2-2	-	CASSPRPGTGELFF	TGTGCCAGCAGCCCCCGACCAGGCACCGGGGAGCTGTTTTTT
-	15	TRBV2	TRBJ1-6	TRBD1	CASSFNRGPYSPLHF	TGTGCCAGCAGCTTTAACAGGGGGCCGTATTCACCCCTCCACTTT
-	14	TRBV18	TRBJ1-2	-	CASSPTGGGYGYTF	TGTGCCAGCTCACCTACCGGCGGGGGGTATGGCTACACCTTC
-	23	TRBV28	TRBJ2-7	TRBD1	CASSFRIADLVLADRGPSYEQYF	TGTGCCAGCAGTTTTCGTATAGCGGACCTCGTTTTAGCGGACAGGGGGCCCTCCTACGAGCAGTACTTC
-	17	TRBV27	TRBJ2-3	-	CASSSVAGSFFTDTQYF	TGTGCCAGCAGTTCAGTAGCAGGGTCTTTTTTCACAGATACGCAGTATTTT
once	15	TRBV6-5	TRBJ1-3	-	CASSRNRISGNTIYF	TGTGCCAGCAGTCGTAACAGGATCTCTGGAAACACCATATATTTT